The clone carrying this T cell receptor (beta chain) has ten or more counts. The antigen remains undetermined. These data are taken from a study of early T cells in non-severe SARS-CoV-2 infection. About the research overall: Sequenced material consisted of bulk RNA (from unsorted whole blood), and chains were unpaired. Overall study results and limits: Lookups in VDJdb leaned toward anti-spike CD8 responses and missed private and CD4 specificities.

The V gene end was trimmed by 7 bases and the J gene end by 0 bases; junction bases not matched to a gene: 22. This CDR3 has 22 residues. The TCR library protocol was used to attach unique molecular identifiers. These identifiers were attached to individual cDNA molecules. MiXCR was run by TCRdb on the 5' RACE reads, yielding one entry per CDR3 protein. The sample consists of tens of thousands of distinct CDR3 sequences, around 5.4% of them appearing once. The sequencing sample was made of whole blood. The clonotype comes from an adult who was a healthcare worker with PCR-confirmed SARS-CoV-2 infection or an uninfected control (not recorded which). V usage is TRBV12-3 or TRBV12-4 and J usage is TRBJ2-3; 13 bases match TRBD2. The CDR3, as DNA: TGTGCCAGCAACACCCATCTCGACGAGGGACTAGCGGGAATAGGGAGCACAGATACGCAGTATTTT. The encoded protein is CASNTHLDEGLAGIGSTDTQYF.